This entry describes one T cell receptor (beta chain). This clonotype was detected a few times. It lacks a known antigen. No much larger clonotype is one base removed from it; base qualities were not supplied. The library relied on PCR. Reads for this sample came from an Illumina HiSeq 2500. TCR libraries were prepared with molecular barcoding, using unique molecular identifiers to normalize TCRbeta repertoire quantification. TCRdb reran the public reads through fastp at Q25 and MiXCR, keeping productive beta chains. All rows with the same CDR3 protein become a single entry with the most common DNA and genes. The sample table records fewer than 550,000 distinct CDR3 sequences; about an eighth of these occur just once. The ten largest clonotypes hold 14% of the sample. This sample is part of a study of T-cell reconstitution after alpha-beta-depleted transplantation in children (dated by TCRdb to the mid-2010s). About the full investigation: Using TCR repertoire profiling, the study followed T-cell immune reconstitution in a quantitative way in children after TCRalphabeta/CD19-depleted allogeneic hematopoietic cell transplantation.

The treatment or condition label, read with the paper, signifies: allogeneic hematopoietic cell transplantation with graft depleted of TCRalphabeta T cells and CD19 B cells. TCRalphabeta/CD19-depleted allogeneic hematopoietic cell grafts were given to the transplant recipients, all of whom were children. Broad study findings and their caveats: The apparently early recovery of alphabetaT-cell counts about two months after transplant reportedly depended on only several hundred rapidly expanded clones that came from non-depleted graft cells. The high TCRbeta diversity at day 60 in some patients was ascribed to recipient T cells and intrathymic progenitors that had survived conditioning. Over the following months the frequencies of hyperexpanded clones went down, and after one year T-cell counts and TCRbeta diversity were mostly credited to newly produced T cells.

This sequence was found in a female patient aged 2 to 10 who had a stem cell transplant for aplastic anemia, so the T cells may come from the graft donor. The specimen comprised PBMCs, mostly from graft donor cells, sampled 180 days after TCRalphabeta/CD19-depleted stem cell transplant.

Read as DNA, the sequence is TGTGCCAGCAGCCGAATCCCTCAGGGGGTCGGAAACACCATATATTTT. Its protein reads: CASSRIPQGVGNTIYF. This sequence uses TRBV7-2 and TRBJ1-3, with 7 central nucleotides matching TRBD1. Compared with germline, V lacks 5 bases and J lacks 4 bases; bases without a gene match: 11. The CDR3 sequence holds 16 residues, the cysteine and phenylalanine included. Of all the DNA, just the CDR3 is kept, 48 bases in frame from base 1. The germline V gene provides CDR1 SGHTA and CDR2 FQGNSA.